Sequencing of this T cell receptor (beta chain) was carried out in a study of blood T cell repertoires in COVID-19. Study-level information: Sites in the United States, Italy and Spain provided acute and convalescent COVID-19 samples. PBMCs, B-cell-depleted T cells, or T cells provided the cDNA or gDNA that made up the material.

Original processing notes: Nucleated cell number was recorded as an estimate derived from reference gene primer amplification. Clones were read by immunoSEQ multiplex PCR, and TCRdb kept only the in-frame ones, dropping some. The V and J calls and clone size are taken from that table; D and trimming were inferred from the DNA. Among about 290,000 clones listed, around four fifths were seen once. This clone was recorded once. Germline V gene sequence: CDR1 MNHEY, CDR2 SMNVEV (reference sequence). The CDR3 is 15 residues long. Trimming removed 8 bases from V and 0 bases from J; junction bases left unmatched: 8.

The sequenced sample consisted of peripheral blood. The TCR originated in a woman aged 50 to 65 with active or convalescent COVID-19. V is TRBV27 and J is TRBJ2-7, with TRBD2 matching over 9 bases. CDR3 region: CASARNSGSSYEQYF. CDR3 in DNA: TGTGCCAGCGCCAGGAATAGCGGGAGCTCCTACGAGCAGTACTTC.